This T cell receptor (beta chain) was sequenced for a study of spatial heterogeneity in lung cancer. Turning to the study itself: Matched bulk RNA-seq yielded a T cell module score, and TCR transcript counts in tumor regions correlated strongly with that score.

CDR1 DFQATT and CDR2 SNEGSKA come from the germline V gene (reference sequence). This CDR3 has 14 amino acids. The time point denotes: sample taken at primary tumor resection. Unsorted samples of tumor, nontumor lung or frozen PBMC had their whole RNA sequenced. TCR cDNA molecules each carried a unique molecular identifier. TCRdb used MiXCR to reprocess the 5' RACE reads, holding one entry per CDR3 protein. Of about 20,000 distinct CDR3 sequences in the sample, about a sixth are singletons; the top ten hold roughly 30%. Findings and caveats of the study: Coverage estimated for tumor T cells reached 5.5% to 9% for alpha chains and under 15% for beta chains. For expanded intratumoral alpha and beta TCRs, counts tracked tumor mutation counts.

A note on this clonotype: Its antigen is still unknown. A much larger clone lies a single base off, so this may be a read error.

The specimen was lung tumor tissue, collected at surgery. This chain uses TRBV20-1 with TRBJ2-7; no reliable D call. The receptor comes from a female donor with early-stage non-small cell lung cancer. CDR3 protein: CRALVPQRGYEQYF. The CDR3 DNA is TGCCGTGCTTTAGTCCCCCAGCGTGGCTACGAGCAGTACTTC.